These 25 T cell receptor beta chains originate from one sample sequenced in a study of T cells in Graves' hyperthyroidism and ophthalmopathy (dated by TCRdb to the late 2010s). Libraries were made using multiplex PCR. This sample was sequenced with an Illumina HiSeq 2000. TCR beta CDR3 regions were amplified from RNA transcripts. The TCR CDR3 was subjected to a first round of RT-PCR using the HTBI primer set and the Qiagen OneStep RT-PCR kit. TCRdb redid the processing of the public reads, applying fastp at Q25 and MiXCR, and retained in-frame beta chains. CDR3 protein duplicates are merged, each entry listing the most common genes and DNA. This sample gives 410,000 or so distinct CDR3 sequences in total; about 15% of them show up just once. The ten largest clones take up approximately 13% of the sample. Material: blood. The receptors come from a man aged 18 to 35 with Graves' ophthalmopathy.

This clonotype was seen at least ten times. The chain joins TRBV11-2 to TRBJ1-5; 9 bases map to TRBD1. Germline V lookup: CDR1 SGHAT, CDR2 FQNNGV. CDR3 length equals 15 residues. Unmatched junction bases numbered 1, after V lost 1 base and J lost 3 bases. This chain's CDR3 is CASSLGDRANQPQHF. As DNA, the CDR3 is TGTGCCAGCAGCTTAGGGGACAGGGCCAATCAGCCCCAGCATTTT.

At least ten counts were recorded for this clonotype. The V and J genes are TRBV28 and TRBJ2-1; D perhaps matches TRBD2 (6 bases). Germline V gene sequence: CDR1 MDHEN, CDR2 SYDVKM. The CDR3 covers 15 residues. V gave up 8 bases and J gave up 7 bases, with 21 bases separating them. CDR3 DNA sequence: TGTGCCAGCTTATTCTCGGGAGCCTTGAGGAATGAGCAGTTCTTC. This codes for CASLFSGALRNEQFF.

This clonotype was detected many times. This chain joins TRBV5-1 and TRBJ2-7, with 11 bases fitting TRBD2. The CDR3 consists of 16 residues. Germline CDR1 is SGHRS and CDR2 is YFSETQ. With V trimmed by 3 bases and J by 7 bases, 12 bases remained unmatched. This chain's CDR3 is CASSSRPGLAAEEQYF. CDR3 nucleotides: TGCGCCAGCAGCTCCCGTCCGGGACTAGCGGCCGAGGAGCAGTACTTC.

This clonotype was recorded at least ten times. The V call is TRBV29-1, the J call TRBJ2-7; 7 bases fit TRBD1. Germline CDR1 reads SQVTM; CDR2 reads ANQGSEA. The CDR3 length is 13 residues. V shed 4 bases and J 2 bases; nucleotides not matched to a gene: 5. CDR3 DNA: TGCAGCGTTGCGGGGACAGTGACCTACGAGCAGTACTTC. It codes for CSVAGTVTYEQYF.

This clonotype came up many times. The V and J genes are TRBV5-1 and TRBJ1-3; D perhaps matches TRBD1 (5 bases). V was cut by 0 bases and J by 8 bases, with 12 bases left in between. CDR1 and CDR2 from the germline V gene are SGHRS and YFSETQ. This CDR3 contains 14 residues. The CDR3 here is CASSLGAAGDTIYF. The CDR3 nucleotides read TGCGCCAGCAGCTTGGGGGCTGCGGGGGACACCATATATTTT.

There are a few counts of this clonotype. V is TRBV4-1 and J is TRBJ1-4; 10 nucleotides agree with TRBD1. Germline V lookup: CDR1 MGHRA, CDR2 YSYEKL. The J segment lost 7 bases and the V segment lost 5 bases, leaving 4 bases of the junction unmatched. The CDR3 contains 14 residues. The CDR3 is CASSTRDRGEKLFF. CDR3 sequence (DNA): TGCGCCAGCAGCACCCGGGACAGGGGTGAAAAACTGTTTTTT.

The table lists this clonotype with many counts. The chain carries TRBV12-3 or TRBV12-4 and TRBJ2-4; D is unresolved. This CDR3 has 13 amino acids. V was cut by 6 bases and J by 8 bases, with 14 bases left in between. CDR3 sequence: CASRPRALDIQYF. The CDR3 nucleotides are TGTGCCAGCAGGCCTCGGGCGTTGGACATTCAGTACTTC.

This clonotype was counted between two and nine times. This chain uses TRBV29-1 with TRBJ2-7; D possibly uses TRBD1 or TRBD2 (5 bases each). The CDR3 is 16 amino acids. The germline V gene has CDR1 SQVTM and CDR2 ANQGSEA. The V gene lost 6 bases and the J gene lost 3 bases, with 24 bases spanning the gap. CDR3 protein: CSVGGGELGALYEQYF. The CDR3 bases are TGCAGCGTCGGTGGGGGAGAGTTGGGTGCCCTCTACGAGCAGTACTTC.

The chain links TRBV10-1 to TRBJ1-1; D may be TRBD1 (5 bases). V lost 2 bases, J lost 5 bases, and 9 bases lay in between. Germline V gene sequence: CDR1 WNHNN, CDR2 SYGVQD (reference sequence). The CDR3 covers 13 residues. Here the CDR3 DNA reads TGCGCCAGCAGTGAGGCAGGGTTAACTGAAGCTTTCTTT. Its protein product is CASSEAGLTEAFF.

This clonotype has a count of ten or more. The chain recombines TRBV6-6 with TRBJ1-1; the D gene is possibly TRBD1 (5 bases). Germline CDR1 and CDR2: MNHNY and SVGAGI (reference sequence). V lost 0 bases and J lost 1, with 9 bases in between. This CDR3 is built from 15 residues. The chain's CDR3 is CASSYSDGANTEAFF. As DNA, the CDR3 is TGTGCCAGCAGTTACTCTGACGGGGCGAACACTGAAGCTTTCTTT.

The table lists this clonotype with a few counts. The CDR3 DNA reads as TGTGCCAGCTCACCACGACTGGTCCAAGGTGCTTGGGGAGATACGCAGTATTTT. Translating gives CASSPRLVQGAWGDTQYF. J is TRBJ2-3 and V is TRBV18; no reliable D call. Looked up from germline, CDR1 is KGHSH and CDR2 is LQKENI. The CDR3 is 18 residues long. The V end was cut by 1 base, the J end by 5 bases, with 22 bases between.

This clonotype was detected ten times or more. The chain couples TRBV2 to TRBJ2-1, with 10 bases fitting TRBD1. The CDR3 loop spans 12 amino acids. Losses at the gene ends were 7 bases for V and 9 bases for J; bases not matched to a gene: 3. Germline V gene sequence: CDR1 SNHLY, CDR2 FYNNEI. This chain's CDR3 is CASKGTGVEQFF. CDR3 nucleotide sequence: TGTGCCAGCAAAGGGACAGGGGTTGAGCAGTTCTTC.

This clonotype was counted at least ten times. The genes are TRBV12-3 or TRBV12-4 and TRBJ2-7; D ambiguous. V lost 3 bases, J lost 3 bases, and 9 bases lay in between. This CDR3 is 13 amino acids long. The CDR3 sequence: CASSFYENYEQYF. CDR3 DNA sequence: TGTGCCAGCAGTTTTTACGAGAACTACGAGCAGTACTTC.

The chain uses TRBV6-1 and TRBJ2-3; D ambiguous. V lost 1 base and J lost 4, with 15 bases in between. Looked up from germline, CDR1 is MNHNS and CDR2 is SASEGT. The CDR3 has 16 residues. CDR3 sequence reads: CASSEGPGLGSDTQYF. The CDR3 nucleotides read TGTGCCAGCAGTGAAGGCCCCGGTTTAGGGTCAGATACGCAGTATTTT.

The table lists this clonotype with many counts. This CDR3 reads CASSPRPPRGTEAFF. CDR3 coding DNA: TGTGCCAGCTCACCACGACCCCCTAGGGGGACTGAAGCTTTCTTT. The chain recombines TRBV18 with TRBJ1-1; the D gene is possibly TRBD1 (6 bases). Germline assignment: CDR1 KGHSH and CDR2 LQKENI. V shed 1 base and J shed 5 bases, with 14 bases lying between them. CDR3 size: 15 residues. The full variable domain, completed using reference TRBV18 and TRBJ1-1, is NAGVMQNPRHLVRRRGQEARLRCSPMKGHSHVYWYRQLPEEGLKFMVYLQKENIIDESGMPKERFSAEFPKEGPSILRIQQVVRGDSAAYFCASSPRPPRGTEAFFGQGTRLTVV.

The sample holds many counts of this clonotype. This sequence joins TRBV6-6 and TRBJ2-1; 7 bases agree with TRBD2. Trimming took 2 bases from V and 7 from J; bases not matched to a gene: 2. Per germline, CDR1 MNHNY and CDR2 SVGAGI (reference sequence). The CDR3 totals 13 residues. CDR3: CASSYVGGNEQFF. For the CDR3, the DNA is TGTGCCAGCAGTTACGTGGGGGGGAATGAGCAGTTCTTC.

This clonotype was detected ten times or more. This sequence joins TRBV5-1 and TRBJ2-1; D uncertain. V was trimmed by 0 bases and J by 4 bases, leaving 11 bases between them. CDR1 SGHRS and CDR2 YFSETQ come from the germline V gene. CDR3 size: 15 residues. The CDR3, as DNA: TGCGCCAGCAGCTTGGCAGGCGGAAAATACAATGAGCAGTTCTTC. It encodes CASSLAGGKYNEQFF.

The V and J genes are TRBV12-3 or TRBV12-4 and TRBJ2-3; either TRBD1 or TRBD2 may supply D (5 bases each). Deletions cut 5 bases from V and 0 bases from J, with 9 bases between. CDR3 length: 14 amino acids. CDR3 loop: CASSMGDSTDTQYF. CDR3 sequence (DNA): TGTGCCAGCAGTATGGGGGATAGCACAGATACGCAGTATTTT.

This clonotype showed up many times. V gene TRBV30 combines with J gene TRBJ1-5; D unclear. In germline, CDR1 is GTSNPN, CDR2 SVGIG (reference sequence). V was cut by 2 bases and J by 6 bases, with 11 bases left in between. CDR3 length equals 13 residues. CDR3 bases: TGTGCCTGGAGTCAGGTACTCAGTCAGCCCCAGCATTTT. Amino acid sequence: CAWSQVLSQPQHF. Based on the CDR3 plus reference TRBV30 and TRBJ1-5, the full variable domain is SQTIHQWPATLVQPVGSPLSLECTVEGTSNPNLYWYRQAAGRGLQLLFYSVGIGQISSEVPQNLSASRPQDRQFILSSKKLLLSDSGFYLCAWSQVLSQPQHFGDGTRLSIL.

In regard to this clonotype: A clone one base away is much larger, so this may be a read error. The chain's CDR3 is CASSPGLAGGIPYNERFF. The CDR3, as DNA: TGTGCCAGCAGCCCGGGACTAGCGGGAGGTATCCCCTACAATGAGCGGTTCTTC. This sequence joins TRBV7-8 and TRBJ2-1, with 15 positions matching TRBD2. The length of the CDR3 is 18 residues. CDR1 and CDR2 from the germline V gene are SGHVS and FQNEAQ.

Many counts were recorded for this clonotype. The CDR3 coding sequence is TGCAGTGCCAGTTGGACAGGGACTAGCGGGATCTACGAGCAGTACTTC. This sequence encodes CSASWTGTSGIYEQYF. The rearrangement joins TRBV20-1 to TRBJ2-7; TRBD2 matches at 13 bases. The CDR3 consists of 16 residues. With 6 bases clipped from V and 3 bases from J, the junction kept 11 bases outside the gene matches. Per germline, CDR1 DFQATT and CDR2 SNEGSKA (reference sequence).

This clonotype came up many times. The rearrangement uses TRBV11-3 and TRBJ2-7; weak D call: TRBD1 (6 bases). V was cut by 1 base and J by 3 bases, with 10 bases left in between. CDR3 length: 14 amino acids. Germline V gives CDR1 SGHNT, CDR2 YENEEA. CDR3 region: CASSLVQGIYEQYF. The CDR3 bases are TGTGCCAGCAGCTTAGTCCAGGGGATCTACGAGCAGTACTTC.

This clonotype was observed at least ten times. This rearrangement joins TRBV3-1 to TRBJ1-1; D remains unclear. CDR3 length: 13 amino acids. CDR1 and CDR2 from the germline V gene are LGHDT and YNNKEL (reference sequence). V shed 1 base and J shed 5 bases, with 8 bases lying between them. CDR3 residues: CASSQGGVTEAFF. CDR3 in DNA: TGTGCCAGCAGCCAAGGCGGGGTTACTGAAGCTTTCTTT.

This clonotype was found many times. The rearrangement links TRBV10-3 to TRBJ2-2, with D uncertain. Trimming took 4 bases from V and 3 from J, leaving 9 bases between them. This CDR3 region has 14 residues. Germline assignment: CDR1 ENHRY and CDR2 SYGVKD. This chain's CDR3 is CAISVSQYTGELFF. CDR3 nucleotide sequence: TGTGCCATCAGTGTTTCTCAGTACACCGGGGAGCTGTTTTTT.

In its sample, this clonotype was seen many times. The chain couples TRBV4-2 to TRBJ2-3; 8 bases line up with TRBD2. The CDR3 runs to 18 residues. The V gene end was trimmed by 3 bases and the J gene end by 0 bases; junction bases not matched to a gene: 11. CDR1 is LGHNA and CDR2 is YNFKEQ in the germline V gene. The CDR3 here is CASSHPGRGGFSTDTQYF. CDR3 sequence (DNA): TGTGCCAGCAGCCATCCCGGGAGGGGGGGCTTCAGCACAGATACGCAGTATTTT.